The 7 T cell receptor beta chains below were found in one sample sequenced in a study of shared clonotypes between healthy human individuals. Clones were read by immunoSEQ multiplex PCR, and TCRdb kept only the in-frame ones, dropping some. The sample yields around 1.1 million clones, 78% seen once. Sequenced: memory CD4+ T cells from PBMCs. Subset reported: CD45RA-negative fraction. The receptor source for this set is a man between 18 and 35 years old in good health. Some clones in this sample may be carry-over from other donors' samples.

Note on this clone: This CDR3 is also generated by other DNA sequences in the sample. This chain links TRBV7-9 with TRBJ2-1; the D is unclear. CDR1 SEHNR and CDR2 FQNEAQ come from the germline V gene (reference sequence). CDR3 length: 11 residues. With 8 bases removed from V and 4 bases from J, the gap between germline ends came to 6 bases. This CDR3 is CASGSYNEQFF. The CDR3 DNA sequence: TGTGCCAGCGGCAGTTACAATGAGCAGTTCTTC.

This clone has only a few counts. The chain uses TRBV2 and TRBJ1-4; D is undetermined. This CDR3 spans 12 amino acids. Trimming shortened V by 6 bases and J by 8 bases, and 10 bases separated the two germline ends. The germline gives CDR1 SNHLY, CDR2 FYNNEI. The CDR3 here is CASRFFEEKLFF. The CDR3 DNA is TGTGCCAGCAGGTTCTTCGAGGAAAAACTGTTTTTT.

This clone has just a few counts. The chain uses TRBV7-2 and TRBJ1-1; D gene ambiguous. CDR3 length: 15 amino acids. Trimming shortened V by 1 base and J by 1 base, and 10 bases separated the two germline ends. The germline V gene has CDR1 SGHTA and CDR2 FQGNSA. The CDR3 region has the DNA TGTGCCAGCAGCTTAGGGGCCACCTGGAACACTGAAGCTTTCTTT. This translates into CASSLGATWNTEAFF. The full variable domain, its missing parts supplied by reference TRBV7-2 and TRBJ1-1, is GAGVSQSPSNKVTEKGKDVELRCDPISGHTALYWYRQSLGQGLEFLIYFQGNSAPDKSGLPSDRFSAERTGGSVSTLTIQRTQQEDSAVYLCASSLGATWNTEAFFGQGTRLTVV.

The chain combines TRBV5-1 with TRBJ1-4; 9 nucleotides line up with TRBD1. Germline V CDR1 and CDR2: SGHRS, YFSETQ. This CDR3 comprises 17 residues. V trimming: 3 bases; J trimming: 0 bases; junction bases outside the gene matches: 6. The CDR3 here is CASSSGQGVTTNEKLFF. The CDR3 DNA follows: TGCGCCAGCAGCTCGGGACAGGGCGTTACAACTAATGAAAAACTGTTTTTT.

The gene calls are TRBV5-4 and TRBJ2-7; the match to TRBD1 covers 12 bases. CDR3 length: 15 amino acids. The junction had 5 bases not matched to a gene; V was cut back by 3 bases and J by 4 bases. Looked up from germline, CDR1 is SGHNT and CDR2 is YYREEE (reference sequence). CDR3 sequence reads: CASSYWGQGAYEQYF. CDR3 DNA: TGTGCCAGCAGCTACTGGGGACAGGGGGCTTACGAGCAGTACTTC.

The chain combines TRBV7-2 with TRBJ2-3; 10 bases are shared with TRBD2. Per germline, CDR1 SGHTA and CDR2 FQGNSA. The CDR3 has 18 residues. J was trimmed by 0 bases and V by 3 bases; bases with no gene match: 9. In DNA form, the CDR3 reads TGTGCCAGCAGCTTGAGACTAGCGGGTTCCTCTAGCACAGATACGCAGTATTTT. Protein sequence: CASSLRLAGSSSTDTQYF.

Only a few counts were recorded for this clone. The chain combines TRBV19 with TRBJ2-5; TRBD2 might be the D (5 bases). CDR3 length: 15 amino acids. V gave up 5 bases and J gave up 5 bases, with 18 bases separating them. Looked up from germline, CDR1 is LNHDA and CDR2 is SQIVND (reference sequence). CDR3 amino acids: CASSDFTRSWETQYF. In DNA, the CDR3 is TGTGCCAGTAGTGATTTTACTAGGAGTTGGGAGACCCAGTACTTC.